This TCR beta chain was retrieved from a study of blood T cell repertoires in COVID-19. Overall study context: Spain, Italy and the United States supplied samples that represented acute and convalescent COVID-19.

The CDR3 is 15 amino acids. V lost 6 bases, J lost 2 bases, and 6 bases stayed unmatched. Germline-derived CDR1 and CDR2 are LNHDA and SQIVND (reference sequence). In the authors' workflow: From reference gene primer amplification, estimates of nucleated cell counts were derived. The protocol was immunoSEQ multiplex PCR, while the TCRdb copy is restricted to in-frame clones and leaves out a portion. V and J calls and clone size follow that table, whereas D and trimming were derived from the DNA. The sample holds 150,000 to 200,000 clones, 86% seen once. Sequenced sample: peripheral blood. The V call is TRBV19, the J call TRBJ2-1, with 8 positions matching TRBD2. This clonotype originated in a woman aged 65 to 85 with acute or convalescent COVID-19. Here the CDR3 DNA reads TGTGCCAGTAGACTTTCGGGGGGGCCCTACAATGAGCAGTTCTTC. It specifies CASRLSGGPYNEQFF. The full variable domain, completed using reference TRBV19 and TRBJ2-1, is DGGITQSPKYLFRKEGQNVTLSCEQNLNHDAMYWYRQDPGQGLRLIYYSQIVNDFQKGDIAEGYSVSREKKESFPLTVTSAQKNPTAFYLCASRLSGGPYNEQFFGPGTRLTVL.